The clone carrying this T cell receptor beta chain was observed a few times. Participant-given clinical history determined each cohort assignment. This entry is derived from a study of blood T cell repertoires in COVID-19. The wider study: Sources were T cells, B-cell-depleted T cells, or PBMCs; the material itself was cDNA or gDNA.

The CDR3 is made up of 16 amino acids. The V end was cut by 1 base, the J end by 0 bases, with 9 bases between. CDR1 and CDR2 (germline): MGHRA, YSYEKL. In the study's own analysis: For nucleated cells, counts were estimated from reference gene primer amplification. Repertoires were generated with immunoSEQ multiplex PCR, while TCRdb's copy carries only in-frame clones and drops some. From that table come the V and J calls and clone size; the DNA was used to work out D and trimming. The sample includes 300,000 to 400,000 clones, 88% of them seen just once. What was sequenced was PBMCs or T cells enriched from blood (not recorded which). The receptor was isolated from a woman aged 25-40 years with acute COVID-19. The V and J genes are TRBV4-1 and TRBJ2-2, with a possible D match to TRBD1 (5 bases). This CDR3 reads CASSQVQGTNTGELFF. CDR3 bases: TGCGCCAGCAGCCAAGTGCAGGGTACGAACACCGGGGAGCTGTTTTTT.